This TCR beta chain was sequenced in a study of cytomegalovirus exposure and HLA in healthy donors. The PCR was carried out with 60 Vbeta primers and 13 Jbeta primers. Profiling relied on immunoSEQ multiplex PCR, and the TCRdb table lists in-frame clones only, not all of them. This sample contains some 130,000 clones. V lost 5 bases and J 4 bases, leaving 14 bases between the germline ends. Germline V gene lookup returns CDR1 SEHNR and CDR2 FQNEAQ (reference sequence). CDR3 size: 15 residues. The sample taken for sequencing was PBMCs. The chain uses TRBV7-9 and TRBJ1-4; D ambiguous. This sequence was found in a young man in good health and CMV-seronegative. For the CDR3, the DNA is TGTGCCAGCAGCCACTTTTTGAGGGTTAATGAAAAACTGTTTTTT. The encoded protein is CASSHFLRVNEKLFF.